A single sample is the source of the 22 T cell receptor beta chains below, sequenced in a study of CD8 T cells in Susac syndrome. After extraction with the RNeasy kit, roughly 0.5 to 1 ug of the RNA was reverse transcribed using random hexamers. TCRdb ran MiXCR on the immunoSEQ multiplex PCR reads and lists one entry per CDR3 protein. The table records approximately 160,000 distinct CDR3 sequences, approximately 90% of them present only once. Material: CD4+ T cells from PBMCs. These receptors all come from a human donor in good health.

The chain uses TRBV15 and TRBJ2-1; D is unresolved. In germline, CDR1 is LNHNV, CDR2 YYDKDF (reference sequence). The CDR3 has 14 residues. Trimming took off 2 bases at V and 4 bases at J, with 9 bases between the two ends. The CDR3 sequence: CATSRSALYNEQFF. The CDR3 DNA reads TGTGCCACCAGCAGATCGGCCCTTTACAATGAGCAGTTCTTC.

This chain joins TRBV28 and TRBJ1-5, with 7 positions matching TRBD1. CDR1 MDHEN and CDR2 SYDVKM come from the germline V gene. The CDR3 covers 18 residues. V lost 6 bases to trimming and J lost 3 bases; unmatched junction nucleotides: 17. The chain's CDR3 is CASRPTIGRGTSNQPQHF. The CDR3 bases are TGTGCCAGCAGACCTACTATTGGCAGGGGGACTTCCAATCAGCCCCAGCATTTT. Full variable domain (missing parts from reference TRBV28 and TRBJ1-5): DVKVTQSSRYLVKRTGEKVFLECVQDMDHENMFWYRQDPGLGLRLIYFSYDVKMKEKGDIPEGYSVSREKKERFSLILESASTNQTSMYLCASRPTIGRGTSNQPQHFGDGTRLSIL.

Comment on this clonotype: Compared with germline, one end of the junction differs, possibly owing to a read error. The rearrangement uses TRBV29-1 and TRBJ1-2, with 7 positions matching TRBD1. The CDR3 loop spans 11 amino acids. CDR1 and CDR2 (germline): SQVTM, ANQGSEA. CDR3 protein: CSVEGTNRGTF. CDR3 nucleotide sequence: TGCAGCGTCGAAGGGACGAACAGGGGCACCTTC. The whole variable domain, filled in from reference TRBV29-1 and TRBJ1-2, reads SAVISQKPSRDICQRGTSLTIQCQVDSQVTMMFWYRQQPGQSLTLIATANQGSEATYESGFVIDKFPISRPNLTFSTLTVSNMSPEDSSIYLCSVEGTNRGTFGSGTRLTVV.

This sequence joins TRBV6-6 and TRBJ1-1; 9 nucleotides align to TRBD1. Unmatched junction bases numbered 0, after V lost 5 bases and J lost 5 bases. Germline V gene lookup returns CDR1 MNHNY and CDR2 SVGAGI (reference sequence). The CDR3 spans 12 residues. In DNA form, the CDR3 reads TGTGCCAGCAGTGGACAGGGGACTGAAGCTTTCTTT. It encodes CASSGQGTEAFF.

The chain is built from TRBV3-1 and TRBJ1-1; 9 bases map to TRBD1. This CDR3 is built from 14 residues. Germline CDR1 is LGHDT and CDR2 is YNNKEL (reference sequence). Trimming cost V 5 bases and J 5 bases; bases outside gene matches: 6. The CDR3 spells CASSERDRETEAFF. The DNA of the CDR3 is TGTGCCAGCAGCGAGCGGGACAGGGAAACTGAAGCTTTCTTT.

The chain has TRBV7-9 and TRBJ2-3, with 8 nucleotides matching TRBD2. J lost 2 bases, V lost 5 bases, and 3 bases had no gene match. The CDR3 contains 14 residues. Germline values: CDR1 SEHNR, CDR2 FQNEAQ (reference sequence). CDR3 loop: CASSLSGATDTQYF. The CDR3 DNA is TGTGCCAGCAGCCTTAGCGGGGCCACAGATACGCAGTATTTT. The whole variable domain, remainder taken from reference TRBV7-9 and TRBJ2-3, is DTGVSQNPRHKITKRGQNVTFRCDPISEHNRLYWYRQTLGQGPEFLTYFQNEAQLEKSRLLSDRFSAERPKGSFSTLEIQRTEQGDSAMYLCASSLSGATDTQYFGPGTRLTVL.

The rearrangement joins TRBV4-3 to TRBJ1-1, with a tentative D call TRBD1 (6 bases). V lost 4 bases and J 2 bases, leaving 17 bases between the germline ends. Germline-derived CDR1 and CDR2 are LGHNA and YSLEER. The length of the CDR3 is 16 residues. The CDR3 nucleotides read TGCGCCAGCAGCCCAGGGGAGGGAACCGCAAACACTGAAGCTTTCTTT. This encodes CASSPGEGTANTEAFF.

This clonotype was detected only once. The chain joins TRBV6-6 to TRBJ2-2; D possibly matches TRBD1 or TRBD2 (5 bases each). The V gene lost 7 bases and the J gene lost 6 bases, with 9 bases spanning the gap. CDR1 and CDR2 (germline): MNHNY, SVGAGI (reference sequence). The CDR3 length is 12 residues. The DNA of the CDR3 is TGTGCCAGCACCCCGGGGCCCGGGGAGCTGTTTTTT. Translation: CASTPGPGELFF.

This CDR3 is CSASPVAGYTGELFF. DNA of the CDR3: TGCAGTGCTAGCCCTGTAGCGGGGTACACCGGGGAGCTGTTTTTT. This rearrangement joins TRBV20-1 to TRBJ2-2, with 8 bases lining up with TRBD2. With 3 bases clipped from V and 3 bases from J, the junction kept 6 bases outside the gene matches. Germline lookup yields CDR1 DFQATT and CDR2 SNEGSKA (reference sequence). CDR3 length: 15 residues.

The chain uses TRBV10-3 and TRBJ1-6; 8 positions match TRBD1. Trimming cost V 10 bases and J 7 bases; bases outside gene matches: 9. There are 14 residues in the CDR3. Germline CDR1 ENHRY, CDR2 SYGVKD. Here the CDR3 reads CATAVQGVNSPLHF. DNA for the CDR3: TGTGCCACCGCCGTACAGGGGGTCAATTCACCCCTCCACTTT.

This clonotype was seen a single time. J is TRBJ1-2 and V is TRBV4-1; D is ambiguous. The CDR3 sequence is 12 residues long. V was shortened by 2 bases and J by 6 bases, with 7 bases between the two germline ends. CDR1 MGHRA and CDR2 YSYEKL come from the germline V gene. The CDR3 loop is CASSQLGNGYTF. For the CDR3, the DNA is TGCGCCAGCAGCCAACTAGGAAATGGCTACACCTTC.

The chain couples TRBV7-9 to TRBJ1-1; D unclear. Germline V lookup: CDR1 SEHNR, CDR2 FQNEAQ (reference sequence). The CDR3 totals 15 residues. V lost 1 base to trimming and J lost 4 bases, with 13 bases between them. DNA for the CDR3: TGTGCCAGCAGCTTAGGCGTGGGTGGGAGCACTGAAGCTTTCTTT. Translated, it gives CASSLGVGGSTEAFF.

The chain is built from TRBV24-1 and TRBJ2-1; 15 bases map to TRBD2. Germline V lookup: CDR1 KGHDR, CDR2 SFDVKD. The trim removed 8 bases at V and 6 bases at J, leaving 13 bases unmatched. This CDR3 is built from 18 residues. CDR3: CATIRTSGRARWSNEQFF. The CDR3 DNA reads TGTGCCACCATACGGACTAGCGGGAGGGCGAGATGGTCCAATGAGCAGTTCTTC.

The rearrangement joins TRBV6-6 to TRBJ1-1; D possibly corresponds to TRBD1 (6 bases). This CDR3 is built from 14 residues. Germline lookup yields CDR1 MNHNY and CDR2 SVGAGI (reference sequence). Trimming stripped 7 bases from V and 2 bases from J, with 14 bases between. CDR3 amino acids: CASTPTGANTEAFF. For the CDR3, the DNA is TGTGCCAGCACCCCGACAGGAGCTAACACTGAAGCTTTCTTT.

This clonotype is a singleton in its sample. The V call is TRBV27, the J call TRBJ2-3, with TRBD1 matching over 9 bases. Germline V CDR1 and CDR2: MNHEY, SMNVEV (reference sequence). The CDR3 totals 16 residues. V lost 7 bases, J lost 7 bases, and 15 bases stayed unmatched. CDR3 DNA: TGTGCCAGCATTCCACTAGGGACAGGGACGACGAATACGCAGTATTTT. Protein sequence: CASIPLGTGTTNTQYF.

The chain recombines TRBV24-1 with TRBJ2-1; D is uncertain. CDR1 KGHDR and CDR2 SFDVKD come from the germline V gene. The CDR3 extends over 12 amino acids. Trimming cost V 3 bases and J 8 bases, with 7 bases left between them. The CDR3 sequence is CATSDNKDEQFF. In nucleotides, the CDR3 is TGTGCCACCAGTGATAATAAGGATGAGCAGTTCTTC.

The chain couples TRBV5-1 to TRBJ2-7; the D is unclear. Trimming took 0 bases from V and 3 from J, leaving 10 bases between them. CDR1 SGHRS and CDR2 YFSETQ come from the germline V gene. This CDR3 region has 14 residues. CDR3 bases: TGCGCCAGCAGCTTGGCTAGTACCAGCTACGAGCAGTACTTC. As protein: CASSLASTSYEQYF.

The genes are TRBV9 and TRBJ2-1; 12 bases align to TRBD2. The CDR3 is 19 amino acids. CDR1 SGDLS and CDR2 YYNGEE come from the germline V gene. Losses at the gene ends were 2 bases for V and 0 bases for J; bases not matched to a gene: 9. Written as DNA, the CDR3 is TGTGCCAGCAGCGTCTCGGGACTAGCGGGTACTAGCTCCTACAATGAGCAGTTCTTC. Amino acid sequence: CASSVSGLAGTSSYNEQFF. Together with reference TRBV9 and TRBJ2-1, the CDR3 gives the full variable domain: DSGVTQTPKHLITATGQRVTLRCSPRSGDLSVYWYQQSLDQGLQFLIQYYNGEERAKGNILERFSAQQFPDLHSELNLSSLELGDSALYFCASSVSGLAGTSSYNEQFFGPGTRLTVL.

The chain uses TRBV5-1 and TRBJ2-2; tentatively, D is TRBD2 (6 bases). Germline CDR1 and CDR2: SGHRS and YFSETQ. V was trimmed by 0 bases and J by 5 bases, leaving 11 bases between them. The CDR3 contains 15 residues. The CDR3 DNA sequence: TGCGCCAGCAGCTTGGTTGCCGGGGGAACCGGGGAGCTGTTTTTT. Its protein product is CASSLVAGGTGELFF.

V is TRBV27 and J is TRBJ2-1; TRBD2 matches at 14 bases. The germline gives CDR1 MNHEY, CDR2 SMNVEV (reference sequence). CDR3 size: 16 residues. J lost 8 bases, V lost 5 bases, and 8 bases had no gene match. The CDR3, as DNA: TGTGCCAGCAGTAAGCTTGGGACTAGCGGGAGACATGAGCAGTTCTTC. This codes for CASSKLGTSGRHEQFF.

The chain has TRBV5-1 and TRBJ1-1; D not certain. Looked up from germline, CDR1 is SGHRS and CDR2 is YFSETQ. The V and J ends lost 0 bases and 7 bases respectively, with 10 bases between them. CDR3 size: 13 residues. CDR3 residues: CASSLAGRLEAFF. CDR3 in DNA: TGCGCCAGCAGCTTGGCAGGCCGACTTGAAGCTTTCTTT.

There are a few counts of this clonotype. The chain joins TRBV20-1 to TRBJ2-5, with D possibly called TRBD1 or TRBD2 (6 bases each). Trimming removed 3 bases from V and 5 bases from J, with 13 bases in between. CDR1 is DFQATT and CDR2 is SNEGSKA in the germline V gene (reference sequence). This CDR3 has 13 residues. This CDR3 reads CSASSGGEETQYF. The DNA of the CDR3 is TGCAGTGCTAGTTCCGGGGGCGAGGAGACCCAGTACTTC.